This passage covers 5 T cell receptor beta chains from one sample sequenced in a study of blood T cell repertoires in COVID-19. Generated by immunoSEQ multiplex PCR, the TCRdb table keeps only in-frame clones and is missing some. The sample holds more than 350,000 clones, approximately 90% seen once. Material for sequencing was PBMCs or T cells enriched from blood (not recorded which). The receptors were sampled from a young woman who had been exposed to COVID-19.

The V call is TRBV6-4, the J call TRBJ2-3; 9 bases line up with TRBD1. The V gene end was trimmed by 4 bases and the J gene end by 1 base; junction bases not matched to a gene: 0. The germline V gene has CDR1 MRHNA and CDR2 SNTAGT. The CDR3 has 14 residues. In DNA, the CDR3 is TGTGCCAGCAGTGGGACAGGGGGCACAGATACGCAGTATTTT. Residues: CASSGTGGTDTQYF.

The CDR3 here is CASSSTRTGPPYEQYF. The CDR3 nucleotides read TGCGCCAGCAGCTCTACTCGGACAGGACCCCCTTACGAGCAGTACTTC. V usage is TRBV5-1 and J usage is TRBJ2-7; 7 nucleotides agree with TRBD1. Germline V gene sequence: CDR1 SGHRS, CDR2 YFSETQ. This CDR3 region has 16 residues. J gave up 4 bases and V 3 bases, and 13 bases lay outside the gene matches.

The genes are TRBV28 and TRBJ2-5, with 12 bases identical to TRBD1. The J segment lost 5 bases and the V segment lost 4 bases, leaving 17 bases of the junction unmatched. Germline-derived CDR1 and CDR2 are MDHEN and SYDVKM. CDR3 size: 19 residues. The CDR3 DNA reads TGTGCCAGCAGTTACGAATTACATAAGGGACAGGGGGCCAGGGAGACCCAGTACTTC. Amino acids: CASSYELHKGQGARETQYF. The whole variable domain, filled in from reference TRBV28 and TRBJ2-5, reads DVKVTQSSRYLVKRTGEKVFLECVQDMDHENMFWYRQDPGLGLRLIYFSYDVKMKEKGDIPEGYSVSREKKERFSLILESASTNQTSMYLCASSYELHKGQGARETQYFGPGTRLLVL.

The rearrangement links TRBV5-1 to TRBJ1-6; D may be TRBD1 (5 bases). The germline V and J ends were trimmed by 4 bases and 10 bases, with 21 bases remaining between them. Germline V gene sequence: CDR1 SGHRS, CDR2 YFSETQ. This CDR3 has 16 residues. CDR3 in DNA: TGCGCCAGCAGCCCGAATCAGGGCCCTATTAACTCACCCCTCCACTTT. It codes for CASSPNQGPINSPLHF. The whole variable domain, remainder taken from reference TRBV5-1 and TRBJ1-6, is KAGVTQTPRYLIKTRGQQVTLSCSPISGHRSVSWYQQTPGQGLQFLFEYFSETQRNKGNFPGRFSGRQFSNSRSEMNVSTLELGDSALYLCASSPNQGPINSPLHFGNGTRLTVT.

This chain connects TRBV20-1 to TRBJ1-1; D is ambiguous. The CDR3 length is 11 residues. The germline V gene encodes CDR1 DFQATT and CDR2 SNEGSKA (reference sequence). The chain's CDR3 is CRARSHAEAFF. CDR3 nucleotides: TGCAGGGCTCGGAGTCACGCTGAAGCTTTCTTT.